The present TCR beta chain was sequenced within a study of T cells after posttransplantation cyclophosphamide. Findings and limits, study-wide: Donor CD8+ memory clones often dominated recipient blood repertoires at later times.

Treatment was busulfan-fludarabine conditioning, a marrow graft, and cyclophosphamide on days +3 and +4. To note about this clone: Its antigen is not identified.

Germline CDR1 LNHDA, CDR2 SQIVND (reference sequence). Unmatched junction bases numbered 7, after V lost 5 bases and J lost 0 bases. The length of the CDR3 is 17 residues. Sequencing used immunoSEQ multiplex PCR; TCRdb keeps in-frame clones, though not all of them. Here the sample spans fewer than 25,000 clones, 86% being singletons. The rearrangement joins TRBV19 to TRBJ1-5; 10 nucleotides match TRBD1. The sample in question was PBMCs, obtained after allogeneic stem cell transplant with posttransplant cyclophosphamide. This TCR derives from a female patient under 45 who received an allogeneic stem cell transplant from an unrelated donor, was CMV-positive, and had no GVHD. Some T cells may be transferred from the graft donor. The CDR3 spells CASSSPDRGYSNQPQHF. The CDR3 region has the DNA TGTGCCAGTAGTTCGCCGGACAGGGGGTATAGCAATCAGCCCCAGCATTTT.